This paragraph reports one TCR beta chain. Its target is not known. The CDR3 spans 16 residues. V was trimmed by 0 bases and J by 4 bases, leaving 13 bases between them. The germline V gene encodes CDR1 SGDLS and CDR2 YYNGEE. Libraries were prepared by immunoSEQ multiplex PCR; TCRdb keeps only in-frame clonotypes and omits some of them. The sample lists some 1,900,000 clones, approximately 95% occurring once. This sample stems from a study of shared clonotypes between healthy human individuals. Study summary: Three CD4 naive, three CD4 memory, two CD8 naive and one CD8 memory plate were used per donor.

Overall study findings and caveats: Clonotype sharing across a few donors was observed for around 5.1% of naive CD4 clonotypes.

Cells designated naive CD8 were CD45RO-negative and were positively selected for CCR7, with terminally differentiated effector memory CD45RA+ cells excluded. This sequence was found in a man aged 18 to 29 in good health. The chain carries TRBV9 and TRBJ2-2, with D perhaps TRBD1 (7 bases). What was sequenced was naive CD8+ T cells sorted from blood. CDR3 bases: TGTGCCAGCAGCGTAGACGGAGGGGGCTTCACCGGGGAGCTGTTTTTT. Translating it yields CASSVDGGGFTGELFF.